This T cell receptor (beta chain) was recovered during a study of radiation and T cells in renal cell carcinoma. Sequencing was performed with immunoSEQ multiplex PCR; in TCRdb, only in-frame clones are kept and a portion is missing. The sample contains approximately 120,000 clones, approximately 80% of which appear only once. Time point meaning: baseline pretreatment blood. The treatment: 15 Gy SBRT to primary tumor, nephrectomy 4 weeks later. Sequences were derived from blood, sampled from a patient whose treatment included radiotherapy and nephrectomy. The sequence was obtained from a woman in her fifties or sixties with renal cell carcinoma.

The CDR3 DNA reads as TGTGCCAGCAGTTCGGACAGGAAGAGGTCATCAGATACGCAGTATTTT. It codes for CASSSDRKRSSDTQYF. The chain combines TRBV28 with TRBJ2-3, with 7 bases identical to TRBD1. The germline CDR1 and CDR2 sequences are MDHEN and SYDVKM. The CDR3 loop spans 16 amino acids. The V and J ends lost 4 bases and 4 bases, in that order; junction bases with no gene match: 11.